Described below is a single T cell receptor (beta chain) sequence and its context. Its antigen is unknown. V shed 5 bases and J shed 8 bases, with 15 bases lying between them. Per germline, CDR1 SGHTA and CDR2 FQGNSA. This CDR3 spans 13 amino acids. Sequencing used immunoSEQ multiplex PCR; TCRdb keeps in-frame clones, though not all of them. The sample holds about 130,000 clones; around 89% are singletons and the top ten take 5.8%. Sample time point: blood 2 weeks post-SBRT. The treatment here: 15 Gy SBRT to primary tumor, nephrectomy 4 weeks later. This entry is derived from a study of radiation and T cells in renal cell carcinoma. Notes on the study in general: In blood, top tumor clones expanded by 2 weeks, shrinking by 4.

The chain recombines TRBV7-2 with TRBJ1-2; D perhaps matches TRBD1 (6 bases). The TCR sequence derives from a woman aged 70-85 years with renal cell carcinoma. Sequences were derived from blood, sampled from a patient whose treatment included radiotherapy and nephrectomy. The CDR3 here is CASSLDGGRGYTF. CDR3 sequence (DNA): TGTGCCAGCAGCCTAGACGGGGGGCGAGGCTACACCTTC.